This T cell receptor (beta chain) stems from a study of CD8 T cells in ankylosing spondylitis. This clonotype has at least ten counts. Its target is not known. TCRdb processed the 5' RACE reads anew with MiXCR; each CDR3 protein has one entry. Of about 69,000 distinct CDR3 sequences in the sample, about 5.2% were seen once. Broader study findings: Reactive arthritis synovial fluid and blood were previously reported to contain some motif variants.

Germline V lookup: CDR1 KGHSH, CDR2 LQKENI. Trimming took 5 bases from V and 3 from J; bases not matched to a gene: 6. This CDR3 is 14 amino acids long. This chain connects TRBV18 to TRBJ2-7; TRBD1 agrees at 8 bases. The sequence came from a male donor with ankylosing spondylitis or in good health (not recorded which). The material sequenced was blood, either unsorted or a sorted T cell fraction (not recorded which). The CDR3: CASSSSTGVYEQYF. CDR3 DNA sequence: TGTGCCAGCTCATCGTCGACAGGGGTCTACGAGCAGTACTTC.